These 31 T cell receptor beta chains were sequenced from one sample in a study of blood T cell repertoires in COVID-19. TCRdb's copy holds only in-frame clones and misses some; the assay was immunoSEQ multiplex PCR. Among around 230,000 clones, 88% were seen once, and the ten largest hold under 2.5%. The sequencing sample was made of PBMCs or T cells enriched from blood (not recorded which). The receptors shown here come from a woman between 40 and 55 years old with acute COVID-19.

This clone was recorded once. The CDR3 DNA reads TGTGCCAGCAGTTACAATACATTCACAGATACGCAGTATTTT. Translated, it gives CASSYNTFTDTQYF. This chain uses TRBV6-2 or TRBV6-3 with TRBJ2-3; D uncertain. V lost 2 bases and J 2 bases, leaving 8 bases between the germline ends. The CDR3 has 14 residues. Germline V gives CDR1 MNHEY, CDR2 SVGEGT.

The chain couples TRBV21-1 to TRBJ2-7; the table's D call, TRBD2, has no DNA check behind it. TRBV21-1 is described as a pseudogene. This CDR3 region has 18 residues. The CDR3: CASGRRGLAVISSYEQYV. The DNA for the CDR3 is TGTGCCAGCGGACGGAGGGGACTAGCGGTTATTAGCTCCTACGAGCAGTACGTC.

This chain links TRBV4-1 with TRBJ1-5; 8 bases fit TRBD1. CDR3 length: 16 amino acids. CDR1 and CDR2 (germline): MGHRA, YSYEKL. V was pared by 3 bases and J by 1 base, with 5 bases of the junction left unmatched. The CDR3 DNA reads as TGCGCCAGCAGCCACCTCGGACAGGGAAGCAATCAGCCCCAGCATTTT. Translating gives CASSHLGQGSNQPQHF.

This clone was picked up a small number of times. The rearrangement joins TRBV7-9 to TRBJ2-7; D perhaps matches TRBD1 (5 bases). V was cut by 1 base and J by 12 bases, with 10 bases left in between. This CDR3 has 11 amino acids. Germline lookup yields CDR1 SEHNR and CDR2 FQNEAQ (reference sequence). The CDR3: CASSLGQGLYF. CDR3 coding DNA: TGTGCCAGCAGCTTAGGTCAGGGCTTGTACTTC.

V and J are TRBV6-5 and TRBJ1-1; maybe TRBD1 (5 bases). Germline V lookup: CDR1 MNHEY, CDR2 SVGAGI. The CDR3 is 13 amino acids. Trimming shortened V by 6 bases and J by 5 bases, and 13 bases separated the two germline ends. The CDR3 region is CASSRPGGTEAFF. CDR3 DNA sequence: TGTGCCAGCAGCCGCCCGGGGGGGACTGAAGCTTTCTTT.

The genes are TRBV3-1 (or the pseudogene TRBV3-2) and TRBJ1-2; TRBD1 matches 7 bases. V was clipped by 0 bases and J by 2 bases; unmatched bases: 0. This CDR3 has 14 residues. CDR1 is LGHDT and CDR2 is YNNKEL in the germline V gene (reference sequence). As DNA, the CDR3 is TGTGCCAGCAGCCAAGAGGACAGGAACTATGGCTACACCTTC. Its protein is CASSQEDRNYGYTF.

The chain is built from TRBV6-1 and TRBJ1-5; no reliable D call. Germline V gene data show CDR1 as MNHNS and CDR2 as SASEGT. CDR3 size: 16 residues. Trimming pared 0 bases from V and 2 bases from J, leaving 11 bases between. The CDR3: CASSEAAGEGNQPQHF. DNA for the CDR3: TGTGCCAGCAGTGAAGCCGCCGGGGAGGGCAATCAGCCCCAGCATTTT.

CDR3 DNA: TGTGCCATCGGGGACAGGGGGCGGAGGACGGAAGGCTACACCTTC. It is translated as CAIGDRGRRTEGYTF. This chain joins TRBV10-3 and TRBJ1-2; 12 positions match TRBD1. The germline CDR1 and CDR2 sequences are ENHRY and SYGVKD. CDR3 length: 15 amino acids. V was pared by 8 bases and J by 8 bases, with 12 bases of the junction left unmatched.

The CDR3 nucleotides are TGTGCCAGCAGCCAGGGGGCAAGGGGGAAAACTGGAAACACCATATATTTT. Its translation: CASSQGARGKTGNTIYF. The chain carries TRBV7-8 and TRBJ1-3; 8 bases line up with TRBD1. Germline-derived CDR1 and CDR2 are SGHVS and FQNEAQ. The J segment lost 2 bases and the V segment lost 5 bases, leaving 11 bases of the junction unmatched. The CDR3 is 17 amino acids.

V usage is TRBV24-1 and J usage is TRBJ1-3; no firm D call. This CDR3 contains 15 residues. Germline lookup yields CDR1 KGHDR and CDR2 SFDVKD. Trimming removed 5 bases at V and 0 bases at J, with 10 bases between. CDR3 loop: CATSVPGPSGNTIYF. DNA for the CDR3: TGTGCCACCAGTGTACCGGGTCCCTCTGGAAACACCATATATTTT.

V gene TRBV12-5 combines with J gene TRBJ1-1, with 8 positions matching TRBD1. The germline V gene encodes CDR1 LGHNT and CDR2 FRNRAP. The CDR3 length is 18 residues. With V trimmed by 2 bases and J by 3 bases, 14 bases remained unmatched. The CDR3 nucleotides read TGTGCTAGTGGTTTGTGGACAGGGCAGCCCACCTGGGACACTGAAGCTTTCTTT. It translates to CASGLWTGQPTWDTEAFF.

This chain uses TRBV27 with TRBJ2-5; TRBD2 agrees at 8 bases. CDR1 and CDR2 (germline): MNHEY, SMNVEV (reference sequence). With V trimmed by 6 bases and J by 4 bases, 10 bases remained unmatched. The CDR3 is made up of 15 amino acids. The CDR3 protein is CASRPTPGLVETQYF. In DNA, the CDR3 is TGTGCCAGCAGGCCCACCCCGGGACTAGTAGAGACCCAGTACTTC.

The J gene is TRBJ2-2, the V gene TRBV4-3; 7 bases are a match to TRBD2. CDR1 LGHNA and CDR2 YSLEER come from the germline V gene. CDR3 length: 15 amino acids. The V gene end was trimmed by 4 bases and the J gene end by 8 bases; junction bases not matched to a gene: 10. CDR3 nucleotides: TGCGCCAGCAGCCCAGAGACAGCGGGACTTGGGGAGCTGTTTTTT. Amino acid sequence: CASSPETAGLGELFF.

The genes are TRBV19 and TRBJ1-2; a possible D gene is TRBD1 (5 bases). Between the trimmed V and J ends, which lost 9 bases and 4 bases, there was a span of 12 bases. The germline CDR1 and CDR2 sequences are LNHDA and SQIVND (reference sequence). This CDR3 is 12 amino acids long. The CDR3 reads CASARDPYGYTF. CDR3 sequence (DNA): TGTGCCAGCGCGCGGGACCCCTATGGCTACACCTTC.

The chain carries TRBV7-2 and TRBJ1-6, with a tentative D call TRBD1 (5 bases). This CDR3 region has 17 residues. The ends were cut back, 2 bases at V and 7 bases at J, with 18 bases in the middle. In germline, CDR1 is SGHTA, CDR2 FQGNSA. CDR3 bases: TGTGCCAGCAGCTTATCTGTCCCGGCGACAGTAAATTCACCCCTCCACTTT. Protein: CASSLSVPATVNSPLHF.

V and J are TRBV20-1 and TRBJ2-3; 10 nucleotides line up with TRBD2. The CDR3 extends over 15 amino acids. Germline V gene data show CDR1 as DFQATT and CDR2 as SNEGSKA (reference sequence). Trimming at V came to 3 bases and at J to 7 bases, leaving 10 bases not matched to a gene. The CDR3 region has the DNA TGCAGTGCTAGTCCTCTAGCGGGGGTGCTGAATACGCAGTATTTT. Amino acid sequence: CSASPLAGVLNTQYF.

This clone was counted a few times. This chain joins TRBV19 and TRBJ2-2; D call uncertain. With 3 bases removed from V and 0 bases from J, the gap between germline ends came to 8 bases. Germline-derived CDR1 and CDR2 are LNHDA and SQIVND (reference sequence). CDR3 length: 15 residues. CDR3 region: CASSIRQANTGELFF. CDR3 coding DNA: TGTGCCAGTAGTATCCGCCAGGCGAACACCGGGGAGCTGTTTTTT.

This chain links TRBV6-4 with TRBJ1-6; maybe TRBD1 (6 bases). Trimming stripped 8 bases from V and 0 bases from J, with 17 bases between. CDR1 MRHNA and CDR2 SNTAGT come from the germline V gene. The CDR3 is 17 amino acids. In DNA form, the CDR3 reads TGTGCCAGCGACGTGGGCGACAGGAGCTCCTATAATTCACCCCTCCACTTT. Protein: CASDVGDRSSYNSPLHF.

V usage is TRBV4-1 and J usage is TRBJ2-5, with 8 bases matching TRBD2. The CDR3 has 16 residues. The J segment lost 0 bases and the V segment lost 0 bases, leaving 3 bases of the junction unmatched. CDR1 is MGHRA, CDR2 YSYEKL, per germline. As DNA, the CDR3 is TGCGCCAGCAGCCAAGATTTAGCGGGGTACCAAGAGACCCAGTACTTC. This sequence encodes CASSQDLAGYQETQYF.

CDR3 DNA sequence: TGTGCCAGCAGCCGTATCGGGACTGAAGCTTTCTTT. This gives the protein CASSRIGTEAFF. This chain uses TRBV7-8 with TRBJ1-1; no firm D call. CDR1 SGHVS and CDR2 FQNEAQ come from the germline V gene. The CDR3 covers 12 residues. V was pared by 5 bases and J by 5 bases, with 9 bases between.

V usage is TRBV19 and J usage is TRBJ1-5; the D gene is possibly TRBD1 (6 bases). The ends were cut back, 5 bases at V and 0 bases at J, with 17 bases in the middle. Germline V gene data show CDR1 as LNHDA and CDR2 as SQIVND (reference sequence). There are 17 residues in the CDR3. DNA of the CDR3: TGTGCCAGTAGTCAGCGGGGGGCGGTATCTAGCAATCAGCCCCAGCATTTT. Translating gives CASSQRGAVSSNQPQHF.

V is TRBV6-5 and J is TRBJ1-1; D perhaps matches TRBD1 (5 bases). This CDR3 has 13 amino acids. The germline V gene encodes CDR1 MNHEY and CDR2 SVGAGI. V was shortened by 6 bases and J by 6 bases, with 14 bases between the two germline ends. In nucleotides, the CDR3 is TGTGCCAGCAGCCGTAACAGGCCCCCTGAAGCTTTCTTT. It codes for CASSRNRPPEAFF.

The rearrangement uses TRBV4-2 and TRBJ2-3; 8 bases line up with TRBD2. There are 19 residues in the CDR3. The ends lost 0 bases at V and 2 bases at J; junction bases unmatched: 13. The germline gives CDR1 LGHNA, CDR2 YNFKEQ. CDR3 nucleotides: TGTGCCAGCAGCCAAGATCAGGGCGGGGCGGGGGGCCTCACAGATACGCAGTATTTT. Protein: CASSQDQGGAGGLTDTQYF.

The chain uses TRBV6-5 and TRBJ1-6; 8 nucleotides align to TRBD1. V lost 5 bases to trimming and J lost 7 bases; unmatched junction nucleotides: 4. This CDR3 comprises 14 residues. Germline CDR1 MNHEY, CDR2 SVGAGI. DNA of the CDR3: TGTGCCAGCAGTCCGGGACAGGTGAATTCACCCCTCCACTTT. It codes for CASSPGQVNSPLHF.

The chain joins TRBV7-6 to TRBJ2-1; 9 nucleotides agree with TRBD2. This CDR3 contains 15 residues. Germline-derived CDR1 and CDR2 are SGHVS and FNYEAQ. The J segment lost 9 bases and the V segment lost 1 base, leaving 7 bases of the junction unmatched. DNA of the CDR3: TGTGCCAGCAGCTTAGGCGGGGGGGCCGGAGGTGAGCAGTTCTTC. This encodes CASSLGGGAGGEQFF. Full variable domain (outside the CDR3, taken from reference TRBV7-6 and TRBJ2-1): GAGVSQSPRYKVTKRGQDVALRCDPISGHVSLYWYRQALGQGPEFLTYFNYEAQQDKSGLPNDRFSAERPEGSISTLTIQRTEQRDSAMYRCASSLGGGAGGEQFFGPGTRLTVL.

This chain joins TRBV9 and TRBJ2-1; D might be TRBD2 (7 bases). V lost 4 bases and J lost 15, with 23 bases in between. CDR3 size: 14 residues. CDR1 and CDR2 (germline): SGDLS, YYNGEE. The CDR3 loop reads CASSYLPEGGILFF. CDR3 nucleotide sequence: TGTGCCAGCAGCTACCTACCGGAGGGGGGGATACTGTTCTTC.

V usage is TRBV19 and J usage is TRBJ1-4, with D uncertain. The germline V gene encodes CDR1 LNHDA and CDR2 SQIVND (reference sequence). This CDR3 region has 10 residues. Trimming removed 9 bases from V and 6 bases from J, with 5 bases in between. The DNA of the CDR3 is TGTGCCAGCGGTCATGAAAAACTGTTTTTT. Its translation is CASGHEKLFF. Supplemented by reference TRBV19 and TRBJ1-4, the full variable domain reads DGGITQSPKYLFRKEGQNVTLSCEQNLNHDAMYWYRQDPGQGLRLIYYSQIVNDFQKGDIAEGYSVSREKKESFPLTVTSAQKNPTAFYLCASGHEKLFFGSGTQLSVL.

This clone was recorded once. This chain connects TRBV6-2 or TRBV6-3 to TRBJ1-1; D not certain. V dropped 0 bases and J dropped 0 bases, with 8 bases sitting between them. The CDR3 totals 15 residues. Germline V gives CDR1 MNHEY, CDR2 SVGEGT. The CDR3 region has the DNA TGTGCCAGCAGTTACTCCGCCCCTATGAACACTGAAGCTTTCTTT. This sequence encodes CASSYSAPMNTEAFF.

The V gene is TRBV21-1, the J gene TRBJ2-6; the table's D call, TRBD2, has no DNA check behind it. TRBV21-1 corresponds to a pseudogene. The CDR3 is 13 amino acids. The CDR3 DNA reads as TGTGCCAGCATCCCGAGGGGGGCCAACGTCCTGACTTTC. It yields the protein CASIPRGANVLTF.

The chain employs TRBV4-3 and TRBJ2-1, with TRBD2 matching over 13 bases. The germline V gene has CDR1 LGHNA and CDR2 YSLEER. The length of the CDR3 is 19 residues. Trimming took 1 base from V and 1 from J; bases not matched to a gene: 7. The CDR3 bases are TGCGCCAGCAGCCAAGGAGGACTAGCGGGAGATAGTTCCTACAATGAGCAGTTCTTC. It is translated as CASSQGGLAGDSSYNEQFF.

This sequence joins TRBV11-3 and TRBJ2-1; the D gene is possibly TRBD1 (5 bases). This CDR3 is 14 amino acids long. Per germline, CDR1 SGHNT and CDR2 YENEEA. V shed 4 bases and J shed 4 bases, with 11 bases lying between them. The CDR3 DNA sequence: TGTGCCAGCAGCTCCAGGGATTCTTACAATGAGCAGTTCTTC. Translated: CASSSRDSYNEQFF. Complete variable domain (other parts from reference TRBV11-3 and TRBJ2-1): EAGVVQSPRYKIIEKKQPVAFWCNPISGHNTLYWYLQNLGQGPELLIRYENEEAVDDSQLPKDRFSAERLKGVDSTLKIQPAELGDSAVYLCASSSRDSYNEQFFGPGTRLTVL.